Shown below are 27 T cell receptor beta chains from a single sample sequenced in a study of vaccination and CD4 T cells after COVID-19. An Oncomine TCR Beta short-read assay was used to sequence the DNA from cultured CD4+ T cells. TCRdb re-called the PCR reads through MiXCR, storing one row per CDR3 protein. This sample has roughly 6,600 distinct CDR3 sequences, with roughly 48% found just once. These receptors are not linked to any known antigen. Treatment indicated: approximately nine-day PBMC culture with coronavirus spike peptide pools or control peptides (ViraFEST assay). From the unexposed donor, CD4+ T cells were collected ahead of the COVID-19 pandemic (2011-2018). Sequencing was carried out using CD4+ T cells from blood, cultured in vitro. The source of these receptors is a human donor in good health.

The chain is built from TRBV27 and TRBJ1-2; possible D gene TRBD1, 6 bases. Germline V gene data show CDR1 as MNHEY and CDR2 as SMNVEV (reference sequence). This CDR3 contains 13 residues. V was pared by 0 bases and J by 7 bases, with 9 bases between. CDR3 nucleotides: TGTGCCAGCAGTTTATCGGGGGCCCGTGGCTACACCTTC. It translates to CASSLSGARGYTF.

This clonotype was seen more than once but under ten times. The rearrangement joins TRBV6-5 to TRBJ2-7, with 9 positions matching TRBD2. CDR1 and CDR2 from the germline V gene are MNHEY and SVGAGI. The CDR3 loop spans 15 amino acids. Losses at the gene ends were 2 bases for V and 4 bases for J; bases not matched to a gene: 6. The CDR3 region is CASSYGLAGRYEQYF. The CDR3 DNA sequence: TGTGCCAGCAGTTACGGGCTAGCGGGAAGGTACGAGCAGTACTTC.

This rearrangement joins TRBV5-4 to TRBJ1-1; no clear D. The CDR3 is 14 amino acids. V lost 2 bases, J lost 4 bases, and 12 bases lay in between. Looked up from germline, CDR1 is SGHNT and CDR2 is YYREEE (reference sequence). The CDR3 spells CASSLGLAATEAFF. The CDR3 coding sequence is TGTGCCAGCAGCTTAGGACTAGCTGCCACTGAAGCTTTCTTT.

The chain has TRBV6-4 and TRBJ2-2; D call uncertain. Germline assignment: CDR1 MRHNA and CDR2 SNTAGT. The CDR3 spans 14 residues. The ends were cut back, 2 bases at V and 6 bases at J, with 10 bases in the middle. CDR3 protein: CASSDGQSAGELFF. CDR3 coding DNA: TGTGCCAGCAGTGACGGGCAATCAGCCGGGGAGCTGTTTTTT.

The CDR3 here is CASTSRGGGVGNQPQHF. CDR3 nucleotides: TGTGCCAGTACCTCTAGAGGGGGGGGTGTGGGCAATCAGCCCCAGCATTTT. The rearrangement links TRBV19 to TRBJ1-5; tentative D call: TRBD1 (6 bases). Trimming shortened V by 7 bases and J by 2 bases, and 21 bases separated the two germline ends. This CDR3 has 17 residues. CDR1 and CDR2 (germline): LNHDA, SQIVND (reference sequence).

The chain carries TRBV12-3 or TRBV12-4 and TRBJ1-2, with 7 bases identical to TRBD1. CDR3 length equals 13 residues. The V gene end was trimmed by 6 bases and the J gene end by 0 bases; junction bases not matched to a gene: 1. The CDR3 nucleotides are TGTGCCAGCAGAGGGACAGCTAACTATGGCTACACCTTC. This translates into CASRGTANYGYTF.

The chain employs TRBV6-5 and TRBJ2-4, with D possibly being TRBD2 (6 bases). V dropped 4 bases and J dropped 3 bases, with 13 bases sitting between them. Looked up from germline, CDR1 is MNHEY and CDR2 is SVGAGI. The CDR3 has 15 amino acids. The CDR3: CASSLSVGGKNIQYF. The DNA of the CDR3 is TGTGCCAGCAGTTTAAGCGTCGGGGGCAAAAACATTCAGTACTTC.

This chain uses TRBV6-5 with TRBJ1-6, with 9 bases aligning to TRBD1. V trimming: 2 bases; J trimming: 6 bases; junction bases outside the gene matches: 5. Germline-derived CDR1 and CDR2 are MNHEY and SVGAGI. The CDR3 contains 16 residues. CDR3 residues: CASSYLDRGANSPLHF. The CDR3 coding sequence is TGTGCCAGCAGTTACCTGGACAGGGGAGCTAATTCACCCCTCCACTTT.

This clonotype was found a few times. The rearrangement links TRBV7-9 to TRBJ2-2, with D hard to call. The CDR3 runs 13 residues. CDR1 SEHNR and CDR2 FQNEAQ come from the germline V gene (reference sequence). Trimming took 1 base from V and 6 from J, leaving 6 bases between them. CDR3 coding DNA: TGTGCCAGCAGCTTAGGAAGCCCCGGGGAGCTGTTTTTT. This translates into CASSLGSPGELFF.

This clonotype was recorded a few times. The CDR3 bases are TGCAGTGCTAGACCCGGGAATAGCAATCAGCCCCAGCATTTT. It codes for CSARPGNSNQPQHF. The chain joins TRBV20-1 to TRBJ1-5; D ambiguous. The CDR3 sequence is 14 residues long. The V and J ends lost 2 bases and 0 bases respectively, with 8 bases between them. The V gene's germline CDR1 is DFQATT and CDR2 SNEGSKA (reference sequence).

This chain uses TRBV15 with TRBJ1-4, with 8 positions matching TRBD1. The CDR3 runs to 17 residues. The V segment lost 0 bases and the J segment 6 bases; nucleotides outside the gene matches: 9. Looked up from germline, CDR1 is LNHNV and CDR2 is YYDKDF (reference sequence). As DNA, the CDR3 is TGTGCCACCAGCAGAGATCGGGCAGGGGGCTTGGATGAAAAACTGTTTTTT. Protein: CATSRDRAGGLDEKLFF.

This clonotype turned up a few times. This chain connects TRBV6-1 to TRBJ2-6; no clear D gene. There are 17 residues in the CDR3. Per germline, CDR1 MNHNS and CDR2 SASEGT. The V end lost 0 bases, the J end lost 0 bases, and 9 bases lay between the germline ends. CDR3 protein: CASSEAAVHSGANVLTF. The CDR3 DNA reads TGTGCCAGCAGTGAAGCGGCAGTTCACTCTGGGGCCAACGTCCTGACTTTC.

The J gene is TRBJ1-3, the V gene TRBV7-2, with TRBD1 identical over 8 bases. There are 15 residues in the CDR3. V shed 0 bases, J shed 4 bases, and the junction held 2 bases outside the gene matches. The germline V gene has CDR1 SGHTA and CDR2 FQGNSA. In DNA, the CDR3 is TGTGCCAGCAGCTTAGCAGCAGGGGGCGGAAACACCATATATTTT. It specifies CASSLAAGGGNTIYF.

This clonotype was picked up a small number of times. The V gene is TRBV6-2 or TRBV6-3, the J gene TRBJ2-2; possibly TRBD1 or TRBD2 for D (5 bases each). The CDR3 contains 16 residues. Germline CDR1 MNHEY, CDR2 SVGEGT. Between the trimmed V and J ends, which lost 6 bases and 4 bases, there was a span of 18 bases. The CDR3 reads CASRLGQGSGTGELFF. CDR3 bases: TGTGCCAGCAGACTGGGGCAGGGAAGCGGCACCGGGGAGCTGTTTTTT.

The genes are TRBV19 and TRBJ1-1, with 8 bases lining up with TRBD1. Per germline, CDR1 LNHDA and CDR2 SQIVND (reference sequence). V dropped 3 bases and J dropped 4; count of bases not matched to a gene: 4. This CDR3 is built from 14 residues. CDR3 region: CASSIQGAVTEAFF. CDR3 sequence (DNA): TGTGCCAGTAGTATTCAGGGGGCGGTCACTGAAGCTTTCTTT.

The V gene is TRBV7-9, the J gene TRBJ2-7; a weak D match, TRBD1 (6 bases). The germline V gene has CDR1 SEHNR and CDR2 FQNEAQ (reference sequence). V was trimmed by 1 base and J by 3 bases, leaving 10 bases between them. CDR3 length equals 14 residues. The CDR3 reads CASSLGQVLYEQYF. In DNA, the CDR3 is TGTGCCAGCAGCTTAGGACAGGTACTCTACGAGCAGTACTTC. Full variable domain (remainder filled in from reference TRBV7-9 and TRBJ2-7): DTGVSQNPRHKITKRGQNVTFRCDPISEHNRLYWYRQTLGQGPEFLTYFQNEAQLEKSRLLSDRFSAERPKGSFSTLEIQRTEQGDSAMYLCASSLGQVLYEQYFGPGTRLTVT.

The chain joins TRBV20-1 to TRBJ2-5, with TRBD2 matching 8 bases. This CDR3 spans 14 amino acids. The germline CDR1 and CDR2 sequences are DFQATT and SNEGSKA (reference sequence). V shed 6 bases, J shed 5 bases, and the junction held 11 bases outside the gene matches. Written as DNA, the CDR3 is TGCAGTGCAAAGAGGGCGGGGGGTGGGGAGACCCAGTACTTC. It translates to CSAKRAGGGETQYF.

V and J are TRBV28 and TRBJ2-3; D gene uncertain. The ends were cut back, 6 bases at V and 10 bases at J, with 14 bases in the middle. CDR3 length: 12 amino acids. Germline V gene sequence: CDR1 MDHEN, CDR2 SYDVKM. The CDR3 bases are TGTGCCAGCAGCCTGGCGGCCCTGTCGCAGTATTTT. Translating gives CASSLAALSQYF.

V is TRBV4-2 and J is TRBJ1-5; D gene ambiguous. The CDR3 runs to 14 residues. V lost 0 bases and J lost 2, with 5 bases in between. The V gene's germline CDR1 is LGHNA and CDR2 YNFKEQ. The CDR3, as DNA: TGTGCCAGCAGCCAAGACAGTGGCAATCAGCCCCAGCATTTT. It is translated as CASSQDSGNQPQHF.

This sequence joins TRBV6-1 and TRBJ1-1; weak D call: TRBD1 (5 bases). With 10 bases removed from V and 4 bases from J, the gap between germline ends came to 16 bases. CDR3 size: 13 residues. The germline V gene has CDR1 MNHNS and CDR2 SASEGT. The CDR3 region has the DNA TGTGCCACCTCCACGGAGGGGCTCACTGAAGCTTTCTTT. Translation gives CATSTEGLTEAFF.

The V gene is TRBV19, the J gene TRBJ1-5, with D tentatively TRBD1 (5 bases). The length of the CDR3 is 14 residues. Trimming pared 6 bases from V and 2 bases from J, leaving 11 bases between. Germline values: CDR1 LNHDA, CDR2 SQIVND (reference sequence). The DNA of the CDR3 is TGTGCCAGTAGCACCGGGGGAGGCAATCAGCCCCAGCATTTT. Protein product: CASSTGGGNQPQHF.

The V gene is TRBV6-5, the J gene TRBJ1-1; D gene ambiguous. The germline CDR1 and CDR2 sequences are MNHEY and SVGAGI. The CDR3 is 17 amino acids. V shed 0 bases and J shed 4 bases, with 18 bases lying between them. CDR3 DNA: TGTGCCAGCAGTTACTCGCCTCTTAGCACTTCCGGCACTGAAGCTTTCTTT. It yields the protein CASSYSPLSTSGTEAFF.

This rearrangement joins TRBV7-9 to TRBJ2-1, with 7 bases identical to TRBD1. Losses at the gene ends were 2 bases for V and 4 bases for J; bases not matched to a gene: 5. Germline V gives CDR1 SEHNR, CDR2 FQNEAQ (reference sequence). There are 15 residues in the CDR3. The CDR3 loop is CASSLSPGGYNEQFF. The CDR3 region has the DNA TGTGCCAGCAGCTTATCCCCAGGGGGATACAATGAGCAGTTCTTC. Combining the CDR3 with reference TRBV7-9 and TRBJ2-1 gives the whole variable domain DTGVSQNPRHKITKRGQNVTFRCDPISEHNRLYWYRQTLGQGPEFLTYFQNEAQLEKSRLLSDRFSAERPKGSFSTLEIQRTEQGDSAMYLCASSLSPGGYNEQFFGPGTRLTVL.

The genes are TRBV27 and TRBJ1-2; D is undetermined. V gave up 1 base and J gave up 7 bases, with 7 bases separating them. The CDR3 sequence is 12 residues long. In germline, CDR1 is MNHEY, CDR2 SMNVEV (reference sequence). The CDR3 DNA sequence: TGTGCCAGCAGTTTATTTGGGGTTGGCTACACCTTC. Translated, it gives CASSLFGVGYTF.

V is TRBV7-8 and J is TRBJ2-5; D may be TRBD2 (5 bases). The CDR3 has 13 amino acids. Looked up from germline, CDR1 is SGHVS and CDR2 is FQNEAQ. Trimming removed 3 bases at V and 5 bases at J, with 10 bases between. The CDR3 DNA follows: TGTGCCAGCAGCTTTCGTCGGAGGGAGACCCAGTACTTC. Translated: CASSFRRRETQYF.

This chain's CDR3 is CASSPFRQGQNEKLFF. The DNA for the CDR3 is TGTGCCAGCAGCCCCTTTCGGCAGGGGCAAAATGAAAAACTGTTTTTT. This chain connects TRBV28 to TRBJ1-4; perhaps TRBD1 as D (6 bases). This CDR3 region has 16 residues. Trimming left V 6 bases short and J 5 bases short, with 19 bases between. Germline CDR1 reads MDHEN; CDR2 reads SYDVKM. The entire variable domain, with the rest obtained from reference TRBV28 and TRBJ1-4, is as follows: DVKVTQSSRYLVKRTGEKVFLECVQDMDHENMFWYRQDPGLGLRLIYFSYDVKMKEKGDIPEGYSVSREKKERFSLILESASTNQTSMYLCASSPFRQGQNEKLFFGSGTQLSVL.

This clonotype has only a few counts. The V call is TRBV10-3, the J call TRBJ2-5; the D is unclear. V dropped 0 bases and J dropped 5 bases, with 16 bases sitting between them. This CDR3 region has 16 residues. CDR1 and CDR2 (germline): ENHRY, SYGVKD. CDR3 protein: CAISESKRGFGETQYF. The CDR3 region has the DNA TGTGCCATCAGTGAGTCGAAGAGAGGTTTTGGGGAGACCCAGTACTTC.